This T cell receptor (beta chain) was identified during a study of HIV-infected children after antiretroviral therapy interruption. CDR3 size: 20 residues. The J segment lost 5 bases and the V segment lost 5 bases, leaving 21 bases of the junction unmatched. Treatment described: PENTA 11 planned treatment interruption arm or continuous ART arm. Sorting from thawed PBMCs isolated naive CD4+ CD45RA+ CD45RO- T cells. Unique molecular identifiers were included in an RNA-based 3' RACE TCR library. TCRdb redid the calling of the 3' RACE reads with MiXCR, one entry per CDR3 protein. The sample shows about 89,000 distinct CDR3 sequences, 6.9% of them seen only once.

Specimen: CD45RA+ CD4+ T cells from PBMCs, pooled from several time points, collected from a donor given antiretroviral therapy, either interrupted or continuous. The subset: naive CD4+ CD45RA+ CD45RO- T cells. The chain is built from TRBV12-3 or TRBV12-4 and TRBJ2-1; TRBD2 matches at 10 bases. The receptor's source is a pool of human donors with HIV. CDR3 loop: CASSQIWRPGLASPHNEQFF. The CDR3 bases are TGTGCCAGCAGTCAAATCTGGAGGCCGGGACTAGCGAGTCCCCACAATGAGCAGTTCTTC.